Sequencing of this T cell receptor (beta chain) was carried out in a study of T-cell reconstitution after alpha-beta-depleted transplantation in children. The study's findings and limits: There were reportedly several hundred expanded graft clones from which alpha-beta T cells came about two months after transplant. Fresh T-cell production supplied most of the T-cell counts and diversity seen one year after transplant.

Using unique molecular identifiers, the investigators prepared the TCRbeta library. TCRdb re-analysed the PCR reads in MiXCR, keeping a single row per CDR3 protein. This table has approximately 240,000 distinct CDR3 sequences, roughly 11% appearing once. This clonotype was found many times. Antigen: not known. The source is a child under two years old with acute myeloid leukemia, due to receive a stem cell transplant. The material sequenced was PBMCs, taken before TCRalphabeta/CD19-depleted stem cell transplant.

Here the CDR3 reads CSARDWETEAFF. The CDR3 DNA reads TGCAGTGCTAGAGATTGGGAGACTGAAGCTTTCTTT. The chain is built from TRBV20-1 and TRBJ1-1; D uncertain. The length of the CDR3 is 12 residues. The germline V gene has CDR1 DFQATT and CDR2 SNEGSKA (reference sequence). V lost 0 bases and J 5 bases, leaving 7 bases between the germline ends.